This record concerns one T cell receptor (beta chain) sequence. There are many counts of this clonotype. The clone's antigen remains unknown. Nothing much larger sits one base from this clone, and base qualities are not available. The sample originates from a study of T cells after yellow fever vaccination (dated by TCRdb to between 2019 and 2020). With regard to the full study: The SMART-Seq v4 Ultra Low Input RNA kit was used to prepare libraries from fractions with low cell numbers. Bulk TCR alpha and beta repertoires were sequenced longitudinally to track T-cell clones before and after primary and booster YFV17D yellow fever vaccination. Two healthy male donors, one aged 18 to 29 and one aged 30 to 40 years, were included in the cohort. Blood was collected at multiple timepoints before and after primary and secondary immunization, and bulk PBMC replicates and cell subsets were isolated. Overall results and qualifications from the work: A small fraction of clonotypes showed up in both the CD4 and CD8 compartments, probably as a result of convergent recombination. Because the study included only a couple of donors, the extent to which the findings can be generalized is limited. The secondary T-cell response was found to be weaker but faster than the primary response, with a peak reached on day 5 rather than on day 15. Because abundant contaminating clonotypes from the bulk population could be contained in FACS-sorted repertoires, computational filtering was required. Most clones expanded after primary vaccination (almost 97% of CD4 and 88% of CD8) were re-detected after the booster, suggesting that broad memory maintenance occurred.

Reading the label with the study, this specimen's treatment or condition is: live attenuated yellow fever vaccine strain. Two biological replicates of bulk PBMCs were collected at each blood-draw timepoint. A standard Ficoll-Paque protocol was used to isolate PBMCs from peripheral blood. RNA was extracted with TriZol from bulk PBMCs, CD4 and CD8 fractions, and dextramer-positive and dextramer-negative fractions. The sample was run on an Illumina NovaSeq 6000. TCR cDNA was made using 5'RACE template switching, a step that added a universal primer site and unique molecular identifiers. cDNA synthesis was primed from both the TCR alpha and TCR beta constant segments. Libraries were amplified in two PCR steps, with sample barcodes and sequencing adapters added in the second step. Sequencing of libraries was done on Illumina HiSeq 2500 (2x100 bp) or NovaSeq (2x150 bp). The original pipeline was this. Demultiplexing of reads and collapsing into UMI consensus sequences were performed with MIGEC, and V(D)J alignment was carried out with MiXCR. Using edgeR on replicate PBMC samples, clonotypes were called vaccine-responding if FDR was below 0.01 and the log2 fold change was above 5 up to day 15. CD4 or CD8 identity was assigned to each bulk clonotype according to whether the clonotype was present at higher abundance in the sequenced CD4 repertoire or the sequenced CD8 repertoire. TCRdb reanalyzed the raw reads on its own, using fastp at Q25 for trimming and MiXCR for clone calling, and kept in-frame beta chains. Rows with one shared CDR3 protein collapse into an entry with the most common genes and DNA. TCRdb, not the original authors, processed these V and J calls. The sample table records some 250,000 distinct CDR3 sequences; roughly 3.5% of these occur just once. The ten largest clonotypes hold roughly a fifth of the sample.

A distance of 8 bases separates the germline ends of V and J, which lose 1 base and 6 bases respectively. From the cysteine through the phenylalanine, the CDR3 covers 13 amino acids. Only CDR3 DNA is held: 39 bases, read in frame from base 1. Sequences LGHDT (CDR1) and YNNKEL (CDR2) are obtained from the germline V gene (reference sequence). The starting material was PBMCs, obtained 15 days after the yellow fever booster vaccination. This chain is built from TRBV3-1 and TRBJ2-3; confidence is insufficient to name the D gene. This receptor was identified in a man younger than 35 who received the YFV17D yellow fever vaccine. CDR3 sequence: CASSQGLFDTQYF. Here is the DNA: TGTGCCAGCAGCCAAGGGTTGTTTGATACGCAGTATTTT.